Shown below are 16 T cell receptor beta chains from a single sample sequenced in a study of prognosis after radiotherapy for stage I lung cancer. TCR beta CDR3 was amplified from genomic DNA by two-round multiplex PCR. For every TRBV and TRBJ gene, a specific primer was used in first-round PCR. TCRdb re-called the multiplex PCR reads through MiXCR, storing one row per CDR3 protein. The sample consists of around 60,000 distinct CDR3 sequences, more than 25% of them appearing once. Specimen: PBMCs, collected before or after stereotactic body radiation therapy (not recorded which). The receptors come from a donor over 45 with non-small cell lung cancer.

This clonotype was counted at least ten times. This chain connects TRBV3-1 to TRBJ2-1; no definite D call. The CDR3 length is 11 residues. The V gene lost 3 bases and the J gene lost 8 bases, with 5 bases spanning the gap. Germline assignment: CDR1 LGHDT and CDR2 YNNKEL (reference sequence). The chain's CDR3 is CASSQGDEQFF. Here the CDR3 DNA reads TGTGCCAGCAGCCAGGGCGATGAGCAGTTCTTC.

This clonotype was seen repeatedly, ten times or more. The chain is built from TRBV2 and TRBJ2-7; 9 bases agree with TRBD1. Trimming cost V 3 bases and J 2 bases; bases outside gene matches: 5. There are 15 residues in the CDR3. Germline-derived CDR1 and CDR2 are SNHLY and FYNNEI. This CDR3 is CASSEPGQGAYEQYF. As DNA, the CDR3 is TGTGCCAGCAGTGAGCCGGGACAGGGCGCCTACGAGCAGTACTTC.

This clonotype was found many times. The gene calls are TRBV3-1 and TRBJ2-5, with D perhaps given as TRBD1 or TRBD2 (5 bases each). V gave up 8 bases and J gave up 5 bases, with 12 bases separating them. This CDR3 comprises 12 residues. Germline-derived CDR1 and CDR2 are LGHDT and YNNKEL (reference sequence). As DNA, the CDR3 is TGTGCCAGCGGGGACCCCGGGGAGACCCAGTACTTC. This sequence encodes CASGDPGETQYF.

In its sample, this clonotype was seen many times. V gene TRBV10-3 combines with J gene TRBJ1-2, with TRBD1 as a possible D gene (5 bases). Germline CDR1 and CDR2: ENHRY and SYGVKD. This CDR3 is built from 13 residues. V was shortened by 8 bases and J by 2 bases, with 12 bases between the two germline ends. The CDR3 nucleotides are TGTGCCATCTCGGCTGCAGGGAACTATGGCTACACCTTC. Protein product: CAISAAGNYGYTF.

This clonotype was counted at least ten times. The chain has TRBV6-5 and TRBJ2-7, with TRBD2 matching 12 bases. Trimming cost V 1 base and J 2 bases; bases outside gene matches: 12. In germline, CDR1 is MNHEY, CDR2 SVGAGI. This CDR3 contains 19 residues. The CDR3 is CASSYYPPRLAGGTYEQYF. In DNA, the CDR3 is TGTGCCAGCAGTTACTACCCCCCCCGCCTAGCGGGGGGGACCTACGAGCAGTACTTC.

With respect to this clonotype: This may be a read error, as it is one base from a much larger clone. CDR3 nucleotides: TGTGCCAGCAGCTTGGAGCGGGGGGACCAAGTGAAAAACATTCAGTACTTC. Its protein is CASSLERGDQVKNIQYF. The V and J genes are TRBV5-6 and TRBJ2-4; TRBD2 matches at 9 bases. J gave up 4 bases and V 0 bases, and 8 bases lay outside the gene matches. There are 17 residues in the CDR3. Germline V gene lookup returns CDR1 SGHDT and CDR2 YYEEEE. The entire variable domain, with the rest obtained from reference TRBV5-6 and TRBJ2-4, is as follows: DAGVTQSPTHLIKTRGQQVTLRCSPKSGHDTVSWYQQALGQGPQFIFQYYEEEERQRGNFPDRFSGHQFPNYSSELNVNALLLGDSALYLCASSLERGDQVKNIQYFGAGTRLSVL.

This clonotype was recorded at least ten times. The V call is TRBV2, the J call TRBJ1-2, with TRBD1 matching over 7 bases. Germline CDR1 SNHLY, CDR2 FYNNEI. V lost 4 bases, J lost 7 bases, and 12 bases stayed unmatched. The CDR3 has 15 amino acids. The CDR3 sequence is CASSGGLVGTAGYTF. The CDR3 region has the DNA TGTGCCAGCAGTGGGGGGCTAGTCGGGACAGCTGGCTACACCTTC.

The genes are TRBV7-2 and TRBJ2-7; D perhaps matches TRBD2 (5 bases). The CDR3 runs 19 residues. CDR1 is SGHTA, CDR2 FQGNSA, per germline. The V and J ends lost 5 bases and 3 bases respectively, with 29 bases between them. The CDR3 nucleotides read TGTGCCAGCAGCGGGCCCCAGGTACGTCAGACTACTAGATACTACGAGCAGTACTTC. It yields the protein CASSGPQVRQTTRYYEQYF. The whole variable domain, filled in from reference TRBV7-2 and TRBJ2-7, reads GAGVSQSPSNKVTEKGKDVELRCDPISGHTALYWYRQSLGQGLEFLIYFQGNSAPDKSGLPSDRFSAERTGGSVSTLTIQRTQQEDSAVYLCASSGPQVRQTTRYYEQYFGPGTRLTVT.

A word on this clonotype: Sequence at one end of the junction differs from germline and may be a read error. The chain employs TRBV19 and TRBJ1-6; TRBD1 matches 7 bases. The CDR3 has 14 residues. Germline lookup yields CDR1 LNHDA and CDR2 SQIVND (reference sequence). For the CDR3, the DNA is TGTGCCAGTAGTACGACGGGACAGAATTTACCCCTCCACTTT. This sequence encodes CASSTTGQNLPLHF.

Concerning this clonotype: One base away lies a much larger clone, so this may be a sequencing read error. This chain uses TRBV28 with TRBJ1-2, with unresolved D. CDR1 and CDR2 (germline): MDHEN, SYDVKM. The CDR3 length is 13 residues. The DNA of the CDR3 is TGTGCCAGCAGTTTATTCGGGGAGCATGGCTACGTCTTC. Translation gives CASSLFGEHGYVF.

About this clonotype itself: The junction differs from germline at one of its ends, possibly a read error. This sequence joins TRBV6-2 or TRBV6-3 and TRBJ1-6, with 7 nucleotides matching TRBD1. The CDR3 contains 13 residues. Germline values: CDR1 MNHEY, CDR2 SVGEGT. CDR3 nucleotide sequence: TGCGCCACCCGAAGACAGGGAGGGGCACCCCTCCAATTT. Residues: CATRRQGGAPLQF.

This clonotype has only one observation. A clone one base away is much larger, so this may be a read error. The genes are TRBV5-4 and TRBJ1-1, with no clear D. Between the trimmed V and J ends, which lost 0 bases and 6 bases, there was a span of 6 bases. From germline, CDR1 is SGHNT and CDR2 YYREEE (reference sequence). CDR3 length equals 12 residues. Here the CDR3 reads CASSLESAEAFF. For the CDR3, the DNA is TGTGCCAGCAGCTTGGAATCGGCTGAAGCTTTCTTT.

Points on this clonotype: This CDR3 fails to terminate in the conserved phenylalanine or tryptophan, so it likely reflects a read error. Because the CDR3's place on the DNA is in doubt, the DNA is left out and the CDR3 is given as listed by TCRdb. The chain couples TRBV6-2 or TRBV6-3 to TRBJ2-7; the DNA was not used to check the table's D call, TRBD2. Germline V gene data show CDR1 as MNHEY and CDR2 as SVGEGT. Ends included, the CDR3 has 15 residues. The CDR3 reads CASSEDPGRTYERYL.

This clonotype was observed a few times. V gene TRBV7-9 combines with J gene TRBJ2-1, with 8 bases that match TRBD2. There are 16 residues in the CDR3. Germline V gives CDR1 SEHNR, CDR2 FQNEAQ (reference sequence). The trim removed 1 base at V and 3 bases at J, leaving 5 bases unmatched. The CDR3, as DNA: TGTGCCAGCAGCTTAGACGGGGGGGGTTACTACAATGAGCAGTTCTTC. Translating it yields CASSLDGGGYYNEQFF.

Comment on this clonotype: A read error likely explains this, since a far larger clone differs by one base. This CDR3 is CAISLAEATSLEQFF. CDR3 bases: TGTGCCATCAGCTTAGCGGAGGCCACCTCCCTTGAGCAGTTCTTC. The rearrangement uses TRBV7-2 and TRBJ2-1, with D possibly matching TRBD2 (6 bases). This CDR3 is 15 amino acids long. Germline-derived CDR1 and CDR2 are SGHTA and FQGNSA. The whole variable domain, remainder taken from reference TRBV7-2 and TRBJ2-1, is GAGVSQSPSNKVTEKGKDVELRCDPISGHTALYWYRQSLGQGLEFLIYFQGNSAPDKSGLPSDRFSAERTGGSVSTLTIQRTQQEDSAVYLCAISLAEATSLEQFFGPGTRLTVL.

This clonotype was seen at least ten times. The V gene is TRBV28, the J gene TRBJ1-1; a possible D gene is TRBD1 (6 bases). The CDR3 spans 14 residues. From germline, CDR1 is MDHEN and CDR2 SYDVKM. V shed 5 bases and J shed 8 bases, with 18 bases lying between them. Here the CDR3 DNA reads TGTGCCAGCAGTGCCCAACAGGGACGGCTGGAAGCTTTCTTT. Its translation: CASSAQQGRLEAFF.